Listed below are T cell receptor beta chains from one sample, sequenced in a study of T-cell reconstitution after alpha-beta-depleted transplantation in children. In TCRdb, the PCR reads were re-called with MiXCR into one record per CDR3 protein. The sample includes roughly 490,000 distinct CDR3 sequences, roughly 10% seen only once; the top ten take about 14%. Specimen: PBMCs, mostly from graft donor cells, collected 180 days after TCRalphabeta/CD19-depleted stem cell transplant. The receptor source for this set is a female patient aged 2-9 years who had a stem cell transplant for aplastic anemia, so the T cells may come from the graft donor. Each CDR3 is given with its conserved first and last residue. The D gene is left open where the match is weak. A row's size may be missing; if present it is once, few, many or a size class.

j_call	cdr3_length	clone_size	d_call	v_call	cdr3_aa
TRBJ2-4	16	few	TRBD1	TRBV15	CATSTGTGLAKNIQYF
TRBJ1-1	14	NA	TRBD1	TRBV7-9	CASTRQGPNTEAFF
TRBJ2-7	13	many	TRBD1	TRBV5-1	CASSMTGAYEQYF
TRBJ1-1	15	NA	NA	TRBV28	CASSLWGRPNTEAFF
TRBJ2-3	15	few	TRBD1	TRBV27	CASTSGTGPTGTQYF
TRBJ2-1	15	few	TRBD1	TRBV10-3	CAISVGTGAYNEQFF
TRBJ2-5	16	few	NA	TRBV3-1	CASSPVGAGPSGTQYF
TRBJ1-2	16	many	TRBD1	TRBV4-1	CASSQDPGTGSPGYTF
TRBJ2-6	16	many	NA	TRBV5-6	CASSATRMDGANVLTF
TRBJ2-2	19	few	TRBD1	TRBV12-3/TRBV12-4	CASSLDSLSWTGNTGELFF
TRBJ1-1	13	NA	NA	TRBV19	CASSISGLGEAFF
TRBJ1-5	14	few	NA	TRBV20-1	CSARIGGGNQPQHF
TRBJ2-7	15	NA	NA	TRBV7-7	CASSLWPGKSYEQYF
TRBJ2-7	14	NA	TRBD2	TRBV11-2	CASSYLAGEYEQYF
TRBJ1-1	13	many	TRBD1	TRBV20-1	CSAKTGVNTEAFF
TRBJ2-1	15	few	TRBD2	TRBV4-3	CASSRAAGGYVEQFF
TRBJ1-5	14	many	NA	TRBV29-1	CSVLLGDGALPQHF
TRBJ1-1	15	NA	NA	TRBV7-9	CASSLARAPNTEAFF
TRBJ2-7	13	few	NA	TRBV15	CATSSDRRVEQYF
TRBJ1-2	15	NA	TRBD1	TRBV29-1	CSVVPRTGVNYGYTF
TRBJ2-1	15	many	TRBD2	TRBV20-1	CSAATSGRINNEQFF
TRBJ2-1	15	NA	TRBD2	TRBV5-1	CASSSGSGAYNEQFF
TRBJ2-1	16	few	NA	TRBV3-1	CASSQDPASGLNEQFF
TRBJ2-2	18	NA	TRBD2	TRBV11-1	CASSYQWDYRGITGELFF
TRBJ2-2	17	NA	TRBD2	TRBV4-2	CASSPPLAGVSTGELFF
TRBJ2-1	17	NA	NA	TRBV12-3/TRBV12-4	CASTFARQADSYNEQFF
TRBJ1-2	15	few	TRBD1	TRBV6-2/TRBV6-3	CASSYPGTGVPGYTF
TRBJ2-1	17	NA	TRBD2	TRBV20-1	CSAPVLASSGPYNEQFF
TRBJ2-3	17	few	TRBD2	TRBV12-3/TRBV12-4	CASRGWGTSGSTDTQYF
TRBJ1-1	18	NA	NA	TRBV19	CASSTAGRRAPPNTEAFF
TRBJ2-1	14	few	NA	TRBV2	CASSERGGGGTEFF
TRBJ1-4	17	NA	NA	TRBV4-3	CASSPFEDTGQNEELFF
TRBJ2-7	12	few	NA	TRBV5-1	CASSLGAAEQYF
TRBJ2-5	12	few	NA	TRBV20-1	CSATVDSETQYF
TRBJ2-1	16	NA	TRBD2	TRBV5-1	CASSLDGSGRYNEQFF
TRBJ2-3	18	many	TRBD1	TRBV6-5	CASSYSNLAGGPTDTQYF
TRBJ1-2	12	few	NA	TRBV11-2	CASSLQGVGYTF
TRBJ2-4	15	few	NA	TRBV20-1	CSKHGVPQAKNIQYF
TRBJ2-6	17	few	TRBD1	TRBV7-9	CASSSPGQTTGANVLTF
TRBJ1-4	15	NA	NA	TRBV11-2	CASSQRPGGGGKLFF
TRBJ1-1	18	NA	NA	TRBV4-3	CASSQESYPVQGNTEAFF
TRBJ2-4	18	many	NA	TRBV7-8	CASSLVFTGRIAKNIQYF
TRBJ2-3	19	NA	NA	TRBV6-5	CASSYLPTTGDGITDTQYF
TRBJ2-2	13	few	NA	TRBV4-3	CASSRHPDRELFF
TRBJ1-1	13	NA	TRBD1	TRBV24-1	CATSDRTGTEAFF
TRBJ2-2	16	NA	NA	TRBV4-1	CASSYDSLENTGELFF
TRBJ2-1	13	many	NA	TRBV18	CASSPSRGNEQFF
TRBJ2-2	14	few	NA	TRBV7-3	CASSPALAAGELFF